This T cell receptor (beta chain) came from a study of blood T cell repertoires in COVID-19. About the research overall: Sites in the United States, Italy and Spain provided acute and convalescent COVID-19 samples. T cells, B-cell-depleted T cells, or PBMCs supplied cDNA or gDNA.

TCRdb's table, derived via immunoSEQ multiplex PCR, lists solely in-frame clones and lacks some. This sample yields 55,000 to 85,000 clones, of which 79% are seen a single time; around 27% belongs to the top ten. This CDR3 is 16 amino acids long. CDR1 and CDR2 from the germline V gene are SGHRS and YFSETQ. V shed 0 bases and J 2 bases; nucleotides not matched to a gene: 4. The sequenced sample consisted of peripheral blood. The clonotype was recovered from a man aged 60 to 69 with active or convalescent COVID-19. The chain uses TRBV5-1 and TRBJ2-1, with TRBD2 matching over 8 bases. CDR3 nucleotide sequence: TGCGCCAGCAGCTTGGGAGGCGGGGGGCCCTACAATGAGCAGTTCTTC. This gives the protein CASSLGGGGPYNEQFF.